This T cell receptor (beta chain) was captured in a study of blood T cells in healthy people across ages. Combining a sample-barcoded 5' primer with a J-beta primer mix, a second PCR ran for 7 to 11 cycles. MiXCR, run by TCRdb on the 5' RACE reads, gives a single entry per CDR3 protein. Seen here are some 700,000 distinct CDR3 sequences, roughly 43% observed once, and the top ten hold around a fifth. This clonotype was counted only a few times. The V gene lost 6 bases and the J gene lost 7 bases, with 13 bases spanning the gap. Germline assignment: CDR1 MNHNS and CDR2 SASEGT. This CDR3 is 13 amino acids long.

This clonotype originated in a woman in her sixties or seventies in good health. The genes are TRBV6-1 and TRBJ2-1; unclear D gene. The sequencing input was blood. In DNA form, the CDR3 reads TGTGCCAGCAGGACCTCTCAAGGGAATGAGCAGTTCTTC. Amino acid sequence: CASRTSQGNEQFF.